The T cell receptor beta chain under discussion was sequenced for a study of blood T cells in healthy people across ages (dated by TCRdb to about 2015). About the study as a whole: In model experiments, template switching captured roughly one uniquely barcoded TCR beta cDNA molecule for every two T cells. Using deep sequencing normalized with unique cDNA molecular identifiers, the study measured how TCR beta repertoire diversity changes with age. The donors were divided into four age groups: young (average 16 years), middle-aged (approximately 41), aged (about 62) and long-lived (82). To avoid experimental bias, donors of different ages were distributed randomly across sequencing lanes. For two donors (one aged 18 to 29 and one aged 80 or older), the study analyzed two additional independent replicas of 1 million unique cDNA reads from the same blood draw.

Libraries were prepared through 5' RACE. Sequencing relied on an Illumina HiSeq 2500. A second PCR of about 7 to 12 cycles was run with a J-beta primer mix and a sample-barcoded 5' primer. A template-switch 5' adaptor carrying 12 random nucleotides introduced a unique molecular identifier onto each TCR beta cDNA molecule. Each sample yielded at least 2.5 million CDR3-containing paired-end reads. All of the RNA was converted into first-strand cDNA using the Mint cDNA synthesis kit, with a TRBC-specific oligonucleotide serving as the primer. All cDNA was treated with uracil-DNA glycosylase and then went through a first 18-cycle PCR with the universal primers M1SS and BC2_uni_R. The paper's processing steps were these. For normalization, 1 million high-quality reads were randomly selected from each sample, with every read carrying a distinct molecular identifier. Instead of being binned into consensus sequences, reads with shared molecular identifiers were discarded. MiTCR, with a Q25 quality threshold and the strictest error-elimination algorithm, was used for CDR3 identification, clonotype clustering and error correction. A nonparametric unseen species model using Euler transformation provided a lower-bound estimate of total TCR beta diversity. TCRdb reprocessed the public reads (quality trimming at Q25 with fastp, clone calling with MiXCR) and kept in-frame beta chains. CDR3 protein sequences are deduplicated, and each keeps its most common genes and DNA. The V and J calls and clone size come from TCRdb's table, not from the authors' own analysis. The sample includes approximately 700,000 distinct CDR3 sequences, with 32% observed a single time. The ten largest clones add up to 15% of the sample.

Systemically healthy Caucasian individuals from Russia, 39 in total and aged roughly 6 to 100 years, were included as donors. Each donor gave roughly 11 milliliters of peripheral blood, drawn into EDTA-treated Vacutainer tubes. Ficoll-Paque density-gradient centrifugation was used to isolate PBMCs, with at least 7 million obtained per sample. Total RNA was extracted from PBMCs with Trizol reagent, with at least 6 micrograms obtained per sample. For every donor, flow cytometry on a PBMC aliquot measured the percentage of naive CD45RAhigh/CD27high T cells. The CDR3, cysteine through phenylalanine, is 14 amino acids long. Only the CDR3 region is kept as DNA, spanning 42 bases read in frame from base 1. The germline ends are 9 bases apart after V is trimmed by 2 bases and J by 1 base. From the germline V gene, CDR1 is SGHRS and CDR2 is YFSETQ. This clonotype has at least ten counts. It has no known antigen specificity. The sample holds no much larger clone one base away, and base qualities are not on file.

General conclusions and limits of the study: Total diversity estimates from one million sequenced T cells were considered lower bounds and underestimates. As age increased, observed TCR beta diversity per million T cells dropped in a roughly linear way, and a significant reduction was already evident by age 40. A strong correlation was found between observed TCR beta diversity and the percentage of naive T cells measured by flow cytometry. Bulk unsorted PBMC profiling prevented conclusive comparison of naive and antigen-experienced compartments. Because donor CMV infection status was unknown, age-related changes in expanded clonotypes were potentially confounded. The long-lived group showed more naive CD4+ T cells, fewer expanded clones and increased TCR diversity than the aged group, suggesting age selection.

This receptor was identified in a woman over 75 in good health. Donor details come from another sample of the same person, matched by shared clones. The sample was blood. This sequence uses TRBV5-1 and TRBJ2-5; a confident D gene designation cannot be given. The nucleotide sequence reads as follows: TGCGCCAGCAGCTTACTCGACGGCCAAGAGACCCAGTACTTC. This gives the protein CASSLLDGQETQYF.